The clone carrying this T cell receptor (beta chain) appeared a few times. This record belongs to a study of cytotoxic CD8 clonotypes in ibrutinib-treated CLL. Assay: immunoSEQ multiplex PCR; the TCRdb copy retains only in-frame clones and omits some. Of 30,000 or so clones in the sample, roughly 60% were seen once. The specimen comprised PBMCs, sampled before ibrutinib treatment. The clonotype comes from a human donor with chronic lymphocytic leukemia.

The CDR3 here is CASSPDGGRRETQYF. CDR3 in DNA: TGTGCCAGCAGTCCCGACGGGGGGCGGCGGGAGACCCAGTACTTC. The chain has TRBV28 and TRBJ2-5; a weak D match, TRBD2 (7 bases). V lost 5 bases and J lost 5, with 18 bases in between. Germline-derived CDR1 and CDR2 are MDHEN and SYDVKM. The CDR3 contains 15 residues.